The T cell receptor (beta chain) under discussion was sequenced for a study of T cell responses to AZD1222 COVID-19 vaccine. Details on this clone: What it binds is unknown.

Sequencing was performed with immunoSEQ multiplex PCR; in TCRdb, only in-frame clones are kept and a portion is missing. The top ten hold 1% to 1.5% of the sample, which has some 100,000 clones, less than 95% seen once. Study conclusions and caveats: Recipients of AZD1222 seropositive at baseline numbered only 5 to 7.

The sample in question was peripheral blood, obtained on day 0 of AZD1222 vaccination. This TCR came from an adult in good health.

The CDR3 loop is CASRGQGGYNEQFF. The DNA of the CDR3 is TGTGCCAGTAGGGGACAGGGGGGATACAATGAGCAGTTCTTC. This sequence joins TRBV19 and TRBJ2-1, with 11 bases lining up with TRBD1. Germline CDR1 and CDR2: LNHDA and SQIVND (reference sequence). V trimming: 6 bases; J trimming: 4 bases; junction bases outside the gene matches: 2. CDR3 length equals 14 residues.